These 16 T cell receptor beta chains share one sample of origin, sequenced in a study of CD8 T cells in Susac syndrome. RNA, at roughly 0.45 to 1 ug, was reverse transcribed with random hexamers. TCRdb re-called the immunoSEQ multiplex PCR reads with MiXCR, one entry per CDR3 protein. The sample gives roughly 330,000 distinct CDR3 sequences, around 92% of which show up once; around 0.07% is in the top ten. The sequenced sample consisted of CD4+ T cells from PBMCs. Source of these receptors: a human donor with multiple sclerosis.

The chain joins TRBV20-1 to TRBJ2-7; D remains unclear. CDR3 length: 12 amino acids. V lost 0 bases to trimming and J lost 2 bases, with 5 bases between them. CDR1 is DFQATT, CDR2 SNEGSKA, per germline (reference sequence). The CDR3 nucleotides read TGCAGTGCTAGAGAGTCGCCCTACGAGCAGTACTTC. Translating gives CSARESPYEQYF.

The chain links TRBV5-1 to TRBJ1-3, with D hard to call. CDR1 is SGHRS and CDR2 is YFSETQ in the germline V gene. The CDR3 sequence is 13 residues long. V was cut by 4 bases and J by 2 bases, with 7 bases left in between. CDR3 loop: CASSRDTGNTIYF. CDR3 in DNA: TGCGCCAGCAGCCGGGATACTGGAAACACCATATATTTT.

This rearrangement joins TRBV29-1 to TRBJ2-5; unclear D gene. This CDR3 is built from 12 residues. Trimming removed 4 bases at V and 1 base at J, with 7 bases between. In germline, CDR1 is SQVTM, CDR2 ANQGSEA. The CDR3 loop is CSVGSTQETQYF. The DNA of the CDR3 is TGCAGCGTTGGTAGCACCCAAGAGACCCAGTACTTC.

This clonotype occurred once. The V call is TRBV3-1, the J call TRBJ2-7, with D possibly being TRBD1 (6 bases). Trimming removed 4 bases at V and 1 base at J, with 11 bases between. CDR3 size: 14 residues. The germline V gene encodes CDR1 LGHDT and CDR2 YNNKEL (reference sequence). Written as DNA, the CDR3 is TGTGCCAGCAGCCTATCACAGGGTTCCTACGAGCAGTACTTC. Protein sequence: CASSLSQGSYEQYF.

This chain connects TRBV30 to TRBJ2-1; D ambiguous. Trimming cost V 0 bases and J 10 bases, with 7 bases left between them. Germline values: CDR1 GTSNPN, CDR2 SVGIG (reference sequence). The CDR3 is 11 residues long. CDR3 protein: CAWSVRLEQFF. The DNA for the CDR3 is TGTGCCTGGAGTGTACGTCTAGAGCAGTTCTTC.

The gene calls are TRBV12-3 or TRBV12-4 and TRBJ2-1; D unresolved. There are 12 residues in the CDR3. V lost 8 bases, J lost 9 bases, and 14 bases lay in between. The CDR3 DNA follows: TGTGCCAGCCCTTCTCCTTGGGGTGAGCAGTTCTTC. Encoded protein: CASPSPWGEQFF.

The V and J genes are TRBV24-1 and TRBJ2-5, with D uncertain. Germline CDR1 is KGHDR and CDR2 is SFDVKD. V shed 2 bases and J shed 1 base, with 16 bases lying between them. The CDR3 has 17 amino acids. The CDR3 spells CATSDSSGRFIQETQYF. DNA for the CDR3: TGTGCCACCAGTGATTCCTCGGGCCGGTTCATCCAAGAGACCCAGTACTTC.

The chain recombines TRBV2 with TRBJ1-6; perhaps TRBD1 as D (5 bases). V lost 8 bases to trimming and J lost 4 bases, with 21 bases between them. Germline CDR1 is SNHLY and CDR2 is FYNNEI. CDR3 length: 17 amino acids. The CDR3 DNA sequence: TGTGCCAGCGGGGGATCCGGGACTGCACTTTATAATTCACCCCTCCACTTT. It specifies CASGGSGTALYNSPLHF.

This clonotype has only one observation. The chain employs TRBV20-1 and TRBJ2-1; 7 nucleotides line up with TRBD2. With V trimmed by 1 base and J by 0 bases, 6 bases remained unmatched. Germline V gives CDR1 DFQATT, CDR2 SNEGSKA (reference sequence). The CDR3 is 16 residues long. CDR3 bases: TGCAGTGCTAGAGCCCCACTAGCGAGCTCCTACAATGAGCAGTTCTTC. This codes for CSARAPLASSYNEQFF.

The gene calls are TRBV6-2 or TRBV6-3 and TRBJ1-5; TRBD1 is a possible D gene (5 bases). Trimming removed 5 bases at V and 7 bases at J, with 18 bases between. Germline V lookup: CDR1 MNHEY, CDR2 SVGEGT. CDR3 length equals 15 residues. The CDR3 is CASSPGRGGTQPQHF. The CDR3 DNA reads TGTGCCAGCAGTCCCGGGAGAGGAGGGACGCAGCCCCAGCATTTT.

This rearrangement joins TRBV7-2 to TRBJ2-4; 8 bases map to TRBD2. Losses at the gene ends were 1 base for V and 4 bases for J; bases not matched to a gene: 6. This CDR3 spans 16 amino acids. In germline, CDR1 is SGHTA, CDR2 FQGNSA. The CDR3, as DNA: TGTGCCAGCAGCTTAGTTTTCGGCGGGAGGAAAAACATTCAGTACTTC. Translation gives CASSLVFGGRKNIQYF.

This chain uses TRBV12-3 or TRBV12-4 with TRBJ1-2, with unresolved D. This CDR3 has 11 amino acids. Trimming cost V 5 bases and J 8 bases, with 9 bases left between them. CDR3 residues: CASSDERGYTF. CDR3 in DNA: TGTGCCAGCAGTGACGAGCGGGGCTACACCTTC.

The rearrangement links TRBV5-1 to TRBJ2-1; 7 nucleotides align to TRBD2. Trimming cost V 4 bases and J 9 bases; bases outside gene matches: 10. The length of the CDR3 is 14 residues. Germline lookup yields CDR1 SGHRS and CDR2 YFSETQ. The CDR3 bases are TGCGCCAGCAGCGCCCTAGCGGAAACGAGTGAGCAGTTCTTC. As protein: CASSALAETSEQFF.

V and J are TRBV15 and TRBJ2-5, with TRBD1 matching 11 bases. The CDR3 is 15 residues long. V gave up 5 bases and J gave up 7 bases; unmatched junction bases: 9. CDR1 and CDR2 from the germline V gene are LNHNV and YYDKDF (reference sequence). The CDR3 bases are TGTGCCACCAGCCAGCCCGGGACAGGGGGGAGGACCCAGTACTTC. Translated, it gives CATSQPGTGGRTQYF.

The chain couples TRBV11-2 to TRBJ2-1; D remains ambiguous. Germline V gives CDR1 SGHAT, CDR2 FQNNGV. V lost 0 bases to trimming and J lost 9 bases, with 9 bases between them. This CDR3 region has 13 residues. The CDR3 spells CASSLEIAVEQFF. The CDR3 DNA reads TGTGCCAGCAGCTTAGAAATAGCAGTTGAGCAGTTCTTC.

This chain uses TRBV5-1 with TRBJ1-4, with unresolved D. The CDR3 has 14 amino acids. The V end was cut by 4 bases, the J end by 7 bases, with 14 bases between. Germline values: CDR1 SGHRS, CDR2 YFSETQ. As DNA, the CDR3 is TGCGCCAGCAGCGCGGACGCCCCGGGTGAAAAACTGTTTTTT. Protein sequence: CASSADAPGEKLFF.